This record concerns one T cell receptor beta chain sequence. Its recognized antigen is unknown. No clone much larger than this one lies a single base away; base qualities are absent. This sample was included in a study of T-cell reconstitution after alpha-beta-depleted transplantation in children listed by TCRdb under 2016. General notes on the study: The study quantitatively tracked T-cell immune reconstitution after TCRalphabeta/CD19-depleted allogeneic hematopoietic cell transplantation in children using TCR repertoire profiling.

Library preparation was by PCR. Data came from an Illumina HiSeq 2500. To normalize quantification of the TCRbeta repertoire, the TCR libraries were built with molecular barcoding that relied on unique molecular identifiers. In-frame beta chains were kept once TCRdb had trimmed the public reads at Q25 with fastp and called clones with MiXCR. Each CDR3 protein gets just one entry, which takes the most common genes and DNA from the rows behind it. The sample has fewer than 750,000 distinct CDR3 sequences on record, approximately 30% of them singletons. Jointly, the top ten make up around a third of the sample. What the treatment or condition label conveys for this sample: allogeneic hematopoietic cell transplantation with graft depleted of TCRalphabeta T cells and CD19 B cells. TCRalphabeta/CD19-depleted allogeneic hematopoietic cell grafts were given to the transplant recipients, all of whom were children.

The cysteine opens and the phenylalanine closes a CDR3 of 16 amino acids. Kept here is only the CDR3 DNA, which spans 48 bases and is read in frame from base 1. The junction shows trimming of 6 bases on V and 4 bases on J, and the gene matches do not reach 12 bases of it. Study-wide conclusions, independent of this receptor: About two months after transplant, the apparently early recovery of alphabetaT-cell counts reportedly depended on just several hundred clones that had expanded rapidly and came from non-depleted graft cells. Hyperexpanded clone frequencies declined over subsequent months; after one year, T-cell counts and TCRbeta diversity were mostly attributed to newly produced T cells. The high TCRbeta diversity at day 60 in some patients was ascribed to recipient T cells and intrathymic progenitors that had survived conditioning.

The receptor was isolated from a boy less than two years old with Wiskott-Aldrich syndrome, due to receive a stem cell transplant. The sequencing here drew on PBMCs, taken before TCRalphabeta/CD19-depleted stem cell transplant. This chain is built from TRBV12-3 or TRBV12-4 and TRBJ2-5; TRBD2 matches 9 bases in the middle. For the CDR3, the sequence is CASSSFAGGKLETQYF. The nucleotides read TGTGCCAGCAGCTCTTTTGCGGGAGGGAAATTAGAGACCCAGTACTTC.